The text below deals with one TCR beta chain. With random hexamers, reverse transcription was performed on about 0.5 to 1 ug of RNA. Coverage of TCR beta CDR3 amplification by immunoSEQ multiplex PCR extended to 54 Vbeta and 13 Jbeta. Via MiXCR, TCRdb re-called the immunoSEQ multiplex PCR reads, giving one row per CDR3 protein. The sample lists about 200,000 distinct CDR3 sequences, 80% to 95% seen once, with about 0.15% in the top ten. The source of the sample is a study of CD8 T cells in Susac syndrome. CD8+ and CD4+ blood T cells underwent TCR beta sequencing. This sequence was found in a human donor with multiple sclerosis. The sequencing sample was made of CD8+ T cells from PBMCs.

The CDR3 reads CASYLSRLNTGELFF. CDR3 coding DNA: TGTGCCAGTTATTTGTCCCGCTTGAACACCGGGGAGCTGTTTTTT. The chain has TRBV21-1 and TRBJ2-2; no DNA check was done on the table's D call, TRBD1. TRBV21-1 constitutes a pseudogene. This CDR3 is built from 15 residues.